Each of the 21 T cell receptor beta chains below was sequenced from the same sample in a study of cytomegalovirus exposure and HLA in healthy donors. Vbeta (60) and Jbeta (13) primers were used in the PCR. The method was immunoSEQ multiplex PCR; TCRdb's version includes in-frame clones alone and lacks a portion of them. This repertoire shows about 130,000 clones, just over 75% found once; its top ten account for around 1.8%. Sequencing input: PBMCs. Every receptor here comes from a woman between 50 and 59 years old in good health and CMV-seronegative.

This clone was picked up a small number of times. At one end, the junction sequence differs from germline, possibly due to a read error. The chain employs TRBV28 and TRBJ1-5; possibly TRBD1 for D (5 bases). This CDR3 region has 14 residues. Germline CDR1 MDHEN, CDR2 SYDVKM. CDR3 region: CASRQVLNNQPQNF. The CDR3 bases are TGTGCCAGCAGACAGGTCCTGAACAATCAGCCCCAGAATTTT. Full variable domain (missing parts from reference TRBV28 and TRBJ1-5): DVKVTQSSRYLVKRTGEKVFLECVQDMDHENMFWYRQDPGLGLRLIYFSYDVKMKEKGDIPEGYSVSREKKERFSLILESASTNQTSMYLCASRQVLNNQPQNFGDGTRLSIL.

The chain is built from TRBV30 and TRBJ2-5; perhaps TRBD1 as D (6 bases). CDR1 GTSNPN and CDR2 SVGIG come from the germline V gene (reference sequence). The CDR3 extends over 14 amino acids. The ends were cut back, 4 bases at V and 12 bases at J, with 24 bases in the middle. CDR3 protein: CAWNIRDNNPPEYF. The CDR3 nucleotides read TGTGCCTGGAATATCCGGGACAACAATCCGCCGGAGTACTTC.

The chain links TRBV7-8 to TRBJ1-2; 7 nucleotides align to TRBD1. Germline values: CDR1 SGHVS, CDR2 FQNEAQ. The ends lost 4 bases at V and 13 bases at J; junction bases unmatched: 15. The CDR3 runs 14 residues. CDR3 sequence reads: CASSSGQEASVRTF. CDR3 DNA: TGTGCCAGCAGCTCCGGACAGGAGGCCAGTGTGCGCACCTTC.

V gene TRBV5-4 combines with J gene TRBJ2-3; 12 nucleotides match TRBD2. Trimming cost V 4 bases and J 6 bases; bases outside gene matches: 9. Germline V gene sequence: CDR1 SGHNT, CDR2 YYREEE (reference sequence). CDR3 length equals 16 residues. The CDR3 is CASSAGLAGGRDTQYF. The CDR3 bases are TGTGCCAGCAGCGCCGGCCTAGCGGGGGGGCGGGATACGCAGTATTTT.

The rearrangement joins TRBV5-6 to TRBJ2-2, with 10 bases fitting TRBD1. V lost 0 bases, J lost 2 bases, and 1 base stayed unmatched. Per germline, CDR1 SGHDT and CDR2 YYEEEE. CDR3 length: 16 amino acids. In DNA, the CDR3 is TGTGCCAGCAGCTTGGCGACAGGGGGCAACACCGGGGAGCTGTTTTTT. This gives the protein CASSLATGGNTGELFF.

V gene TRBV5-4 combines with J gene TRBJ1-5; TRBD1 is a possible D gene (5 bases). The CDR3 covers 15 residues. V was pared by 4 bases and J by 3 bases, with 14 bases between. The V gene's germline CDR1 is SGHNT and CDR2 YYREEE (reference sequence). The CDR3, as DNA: TGTGCCAGCAGCCGCAGCGACAGCCCCAATCAGCCCCAGCATTTT. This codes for CASSRSDSPNQPQHF.

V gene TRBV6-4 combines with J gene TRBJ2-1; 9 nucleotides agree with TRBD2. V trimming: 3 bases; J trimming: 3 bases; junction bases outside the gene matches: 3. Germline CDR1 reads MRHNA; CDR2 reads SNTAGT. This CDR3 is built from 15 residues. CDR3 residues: CASSEGLAYYNEQFF. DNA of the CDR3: TGTGCCAGCAGTGAAGGACTAGCGTACTACAATGAGCAGTTCTTC.

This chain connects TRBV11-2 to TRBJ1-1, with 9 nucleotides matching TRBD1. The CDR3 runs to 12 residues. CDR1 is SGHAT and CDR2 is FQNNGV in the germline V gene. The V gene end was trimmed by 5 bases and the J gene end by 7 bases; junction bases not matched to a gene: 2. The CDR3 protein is CASSGQGFEAFF. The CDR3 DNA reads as TGTGCCAGCAGCGGACAGGGGTTTGAAGCTTTCTTT. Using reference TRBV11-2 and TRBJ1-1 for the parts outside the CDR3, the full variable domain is EAGVAQSPRYKIIEKRQSVAFWCNPISGHATLYWYQQILGQGPKLLIQFQNNGVVDDSQLPKDRFSAERLKGVDSTLKIQPAKLEDSAVYLCASSGQGFEAFFGQGTRLTVV.

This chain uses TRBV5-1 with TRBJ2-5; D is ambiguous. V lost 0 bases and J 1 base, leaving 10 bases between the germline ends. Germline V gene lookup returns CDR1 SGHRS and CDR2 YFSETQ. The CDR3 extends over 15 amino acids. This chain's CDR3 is CASSLAAEPQETQYF. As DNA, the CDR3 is TGCGCCAGCAGCTTGGCCGCGGAGCCCCAAGAGACCCAGTACTTC.

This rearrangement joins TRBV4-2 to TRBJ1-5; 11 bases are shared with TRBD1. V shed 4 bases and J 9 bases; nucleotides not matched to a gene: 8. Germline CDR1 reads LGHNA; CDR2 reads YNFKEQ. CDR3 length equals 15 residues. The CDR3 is CASSLRGQGAGPQHF. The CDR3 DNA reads TGTGCCAGCAGCCTACGTGGACAGGGGGCCGGGCCCCAGCATTTT.

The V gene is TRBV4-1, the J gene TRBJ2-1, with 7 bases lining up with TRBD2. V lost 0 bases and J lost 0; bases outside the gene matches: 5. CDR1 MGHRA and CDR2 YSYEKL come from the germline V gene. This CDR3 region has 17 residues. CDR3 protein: CASSQEVPGGSYNEQFF. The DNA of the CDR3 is TGCGCCAGCAGCCAAGAAGTGCCGGGAGGCTCCTACAATGAGCAGTTCTTC.

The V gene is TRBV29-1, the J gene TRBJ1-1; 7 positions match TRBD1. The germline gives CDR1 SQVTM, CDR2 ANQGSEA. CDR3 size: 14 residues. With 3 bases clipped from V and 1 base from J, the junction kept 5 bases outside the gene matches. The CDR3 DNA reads TGCAGCGTTGATGGGGGACAGAAGAACACTGAAGCTTTCTTT. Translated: CSVDGGQKNTEAFF.

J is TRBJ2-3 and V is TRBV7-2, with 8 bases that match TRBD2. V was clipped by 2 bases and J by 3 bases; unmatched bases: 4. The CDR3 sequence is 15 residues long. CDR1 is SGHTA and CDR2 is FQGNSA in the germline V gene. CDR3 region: CASSLTGGWTDTQYF. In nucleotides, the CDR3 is TGTGCCAGCAGCTTAACGGGAGGGTGGACAGATACGCAGTATTTT.

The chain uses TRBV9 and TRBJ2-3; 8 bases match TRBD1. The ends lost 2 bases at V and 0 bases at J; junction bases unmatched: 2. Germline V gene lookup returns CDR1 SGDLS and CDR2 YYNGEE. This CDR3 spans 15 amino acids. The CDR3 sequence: CASSVQGASTDTQYF. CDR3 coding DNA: TGTGCCAGCAGCGTCCAGGGGGCGAGCACAGATACGCAGTATTTT.

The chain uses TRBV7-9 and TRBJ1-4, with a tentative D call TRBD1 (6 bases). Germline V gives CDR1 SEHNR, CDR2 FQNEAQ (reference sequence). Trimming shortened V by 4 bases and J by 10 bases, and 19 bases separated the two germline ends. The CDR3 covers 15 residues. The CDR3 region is CASSSSGTNFGKLFF. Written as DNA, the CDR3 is TGTGCCAGCAGCTCCTCCGGGACAAATTTTGGAAAACTGTTTTTT.

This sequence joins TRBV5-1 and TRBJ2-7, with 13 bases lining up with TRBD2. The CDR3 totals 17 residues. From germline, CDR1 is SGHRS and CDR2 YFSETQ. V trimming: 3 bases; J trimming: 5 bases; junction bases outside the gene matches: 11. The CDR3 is CASSSPGRGTSGNEQYF. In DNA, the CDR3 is TGCGCCAGCAGCTCCCCCGGTCGGGGGACTAGCGGGAACGAGCAGTACTTC.

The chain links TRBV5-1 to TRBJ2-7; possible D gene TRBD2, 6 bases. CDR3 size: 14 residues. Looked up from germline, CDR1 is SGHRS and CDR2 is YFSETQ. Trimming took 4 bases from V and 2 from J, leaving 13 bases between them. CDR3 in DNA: TGCGCCAGCAGCCTGGACGCGGGGACCTACGAGCAGTACGTC. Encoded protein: CASSLDAGTYEQYV.

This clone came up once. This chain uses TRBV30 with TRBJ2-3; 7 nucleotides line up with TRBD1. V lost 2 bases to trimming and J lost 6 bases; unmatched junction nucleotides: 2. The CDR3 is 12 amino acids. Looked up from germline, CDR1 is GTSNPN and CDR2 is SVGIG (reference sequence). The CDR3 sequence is CAWSTQGDTQYF. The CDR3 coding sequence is TGTGCCTGGAGTACACAGGGGGATACGCAGTATTTT.

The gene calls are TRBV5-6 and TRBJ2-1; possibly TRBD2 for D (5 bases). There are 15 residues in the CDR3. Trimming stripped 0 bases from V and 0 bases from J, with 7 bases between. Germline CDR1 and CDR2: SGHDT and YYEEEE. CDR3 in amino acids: CASSLGGSSYNEQFF. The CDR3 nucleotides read TGTGCCAGCAGCTTGGGTGGGAGCTCCTACAATGAGCAGTTCTTC.

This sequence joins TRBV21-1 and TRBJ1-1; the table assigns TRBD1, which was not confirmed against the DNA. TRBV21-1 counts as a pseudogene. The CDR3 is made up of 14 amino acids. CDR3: CASNPPTENTEAFF. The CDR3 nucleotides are TGTGCCAGCAACCCCCCGACAGAGAACACTGAAGCTTTCTTT.

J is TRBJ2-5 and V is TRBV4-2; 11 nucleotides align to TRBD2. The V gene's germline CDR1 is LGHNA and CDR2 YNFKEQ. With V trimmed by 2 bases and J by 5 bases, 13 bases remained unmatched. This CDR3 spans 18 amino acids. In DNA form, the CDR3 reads TGTGCCAGCAGCCAAAACACCCAACTAGCGGGAGCTGTTGAGACCCAGTACTTC. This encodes CASSQNTQLAGAVETQYF.